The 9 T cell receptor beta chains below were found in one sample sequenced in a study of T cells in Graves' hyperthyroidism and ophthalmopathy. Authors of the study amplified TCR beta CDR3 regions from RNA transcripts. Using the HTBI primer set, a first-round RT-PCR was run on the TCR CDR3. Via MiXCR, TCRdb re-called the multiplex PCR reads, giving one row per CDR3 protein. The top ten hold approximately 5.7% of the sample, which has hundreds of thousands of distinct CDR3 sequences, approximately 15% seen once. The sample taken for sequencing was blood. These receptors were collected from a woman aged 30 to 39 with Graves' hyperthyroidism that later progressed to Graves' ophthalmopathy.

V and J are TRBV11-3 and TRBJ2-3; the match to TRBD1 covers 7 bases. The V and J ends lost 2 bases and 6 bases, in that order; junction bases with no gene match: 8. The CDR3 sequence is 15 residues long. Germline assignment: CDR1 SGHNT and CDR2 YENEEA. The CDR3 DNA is TGTGCCAGCAGCTTATTGCAGGGGGTGGCCGATACGCAGTATTTT. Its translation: CASSLLQGVADTQYF.

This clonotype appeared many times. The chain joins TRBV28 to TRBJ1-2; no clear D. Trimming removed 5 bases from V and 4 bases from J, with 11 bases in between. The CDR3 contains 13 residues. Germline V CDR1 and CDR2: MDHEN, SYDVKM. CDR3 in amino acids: CASSPGRLYGYTF. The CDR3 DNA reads TGTGCCAGCAGTCCAGGACGGCTCTATGGCTACACCTTC.

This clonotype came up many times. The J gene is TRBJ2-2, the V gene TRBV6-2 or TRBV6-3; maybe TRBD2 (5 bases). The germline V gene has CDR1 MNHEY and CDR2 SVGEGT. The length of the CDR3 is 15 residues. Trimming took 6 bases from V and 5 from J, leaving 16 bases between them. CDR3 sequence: CASSRHTGGTGELFF. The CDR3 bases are TGTGCCAGCAGCCGACACACTGGCGGGACCGGGGAGCTGTTTTTT.

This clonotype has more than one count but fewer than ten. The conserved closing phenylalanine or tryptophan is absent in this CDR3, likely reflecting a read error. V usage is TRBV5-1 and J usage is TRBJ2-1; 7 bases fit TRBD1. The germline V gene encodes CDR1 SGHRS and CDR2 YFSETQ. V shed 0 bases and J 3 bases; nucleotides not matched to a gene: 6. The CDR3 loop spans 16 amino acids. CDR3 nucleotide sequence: TGCGCCAGCAGCTTGGAGGGGGCCTCGTTCTACAATGAGCAGTTCTCC. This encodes CASSLEGASFYNEQFS.

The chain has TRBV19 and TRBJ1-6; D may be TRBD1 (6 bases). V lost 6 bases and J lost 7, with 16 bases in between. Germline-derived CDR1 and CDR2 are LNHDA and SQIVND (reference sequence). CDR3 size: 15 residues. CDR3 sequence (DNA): TGTGCCAGTAGAGGGGACAACGGACTCAATTCACCCCTCCACTTT. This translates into CASRGDNGLNSPLHF.

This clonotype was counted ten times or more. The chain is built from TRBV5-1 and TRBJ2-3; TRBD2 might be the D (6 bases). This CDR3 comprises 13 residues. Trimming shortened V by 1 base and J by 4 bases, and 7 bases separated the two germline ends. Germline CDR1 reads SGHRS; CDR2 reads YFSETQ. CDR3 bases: TGCGCCAGCAGCTTGAGGAGGGCAGATACGCAGTATTTT. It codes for CASSLRRADTQYF.

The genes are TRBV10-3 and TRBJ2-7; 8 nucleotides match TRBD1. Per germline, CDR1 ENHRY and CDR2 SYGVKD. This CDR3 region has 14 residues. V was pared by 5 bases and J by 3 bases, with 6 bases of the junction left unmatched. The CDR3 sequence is CAISPGTGDYEQYF. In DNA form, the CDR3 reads TGTGCCATCAGTCCCGGGACAGGCGACTACGAGCAGTACTTC.

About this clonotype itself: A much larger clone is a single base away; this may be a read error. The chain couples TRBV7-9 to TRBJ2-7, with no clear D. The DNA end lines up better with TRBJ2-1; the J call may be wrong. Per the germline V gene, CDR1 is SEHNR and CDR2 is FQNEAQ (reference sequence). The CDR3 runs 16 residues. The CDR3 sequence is CASGSAPWTESYEQFF. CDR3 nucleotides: TGTGCCAGCGGCTCCGCTCCGTGGACGGAATCCTACGAGCAGTTCTTC.

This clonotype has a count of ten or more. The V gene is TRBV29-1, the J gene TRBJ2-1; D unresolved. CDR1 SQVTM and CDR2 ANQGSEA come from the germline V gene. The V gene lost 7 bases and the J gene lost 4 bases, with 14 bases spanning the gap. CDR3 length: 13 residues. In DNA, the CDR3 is TGCAGCGCCCGAGCCCAGGCTTACAATGAGCAGTTCTTC. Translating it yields CSARAQAYNEQFF.